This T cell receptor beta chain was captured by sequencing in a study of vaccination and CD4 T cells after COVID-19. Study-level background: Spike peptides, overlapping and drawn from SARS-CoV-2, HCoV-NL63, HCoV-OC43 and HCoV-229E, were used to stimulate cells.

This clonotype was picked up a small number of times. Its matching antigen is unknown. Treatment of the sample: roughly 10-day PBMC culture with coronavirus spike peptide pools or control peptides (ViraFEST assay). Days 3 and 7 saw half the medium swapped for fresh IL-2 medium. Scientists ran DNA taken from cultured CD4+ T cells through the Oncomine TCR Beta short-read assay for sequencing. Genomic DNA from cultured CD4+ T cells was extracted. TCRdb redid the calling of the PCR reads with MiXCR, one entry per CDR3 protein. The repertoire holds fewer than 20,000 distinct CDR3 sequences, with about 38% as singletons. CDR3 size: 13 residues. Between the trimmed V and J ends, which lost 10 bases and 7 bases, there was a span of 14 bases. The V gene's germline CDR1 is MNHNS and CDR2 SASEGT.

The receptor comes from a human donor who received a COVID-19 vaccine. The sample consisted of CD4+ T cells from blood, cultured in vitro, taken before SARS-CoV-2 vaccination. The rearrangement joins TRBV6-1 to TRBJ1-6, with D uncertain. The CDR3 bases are TGTGCCACTAATGGTGGGAGGAATTCACCCCTCCACTTT. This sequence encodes CATNGGRNSPLHF.